This T cell receptor beta chain came from a study of blood T cells in healthy people across ages. Study information: Per two T cells, about one barcoded beta molecule was captured through template switching.

Total RNA, at least 6 micrograms per sample, came from PBMCs. V was pared by 5 bases and J by 10 bases, with 12 bases between. This CDR3 spans 12 amino acids. Primers used in a second PCR of roughly 7 to 12 cycles were a sample-barcoded 5' primer and a J-beta primer mix. TCRdb analysed the 5' RACE reads with MiXCR anew, one entry per CDR3 protein. The repertoire consists of about 1.1 million distinct CDR3 sequences, with approximately 38% occurring once and the leading ten covering 13%. The source of this sequence is a man in his late teens or twenties in good health. J is TRBJ1-5 and V is TRBV12-3 or TRBV12-4; a weak D match, TRBD1 (5 bases). Sequenced: blood. CDR3 sequence: CASSKQGGPQHF. The CDR3 region has the DNA TGTGCCAGCAGTAAGCAGGGCGGTCCCCAGCATTTT.